The rows below give T cell receptor beta chains drawn from one sample of a study of T cell repertoires in cytomegalovirus infection. TCRdb re-called the reads with MiXCR, one entry per CDR3 protein. The sample lists a few hundred thousand distinct CDR3 sequences, about 15% occurring once. Sequencing was performed on CD8+ T cells from PBMCs. All receptors derive from a human donor in good health (CMV status not recorded). Some clones in this sample may be carry-over from other donors' samples. Each CDR3 is given with its conserved first and last residue. A D gene is named only where the DNA matches it firmly. A row's size may be missing; if present it is once, few, many or a size class.

TRBV7-6	.	few	TRBJ2-7	CASSFGAAYEQYF	TGTGCCAGCAGCTTCGGGGCCGCCTACGAGCAGTACTTC
TRBV19	TRBD1	few	TRBJ2-1	CASSAQGLTYNEQFF	TGTGCCAGTAGCGCACAGGGGCTGACCTACAATGAGCAGTTCTTC
TRBV28	.	few	TRBJ2-2	CASNPLKGNTGELFF	TGTGCCAGCAACCCCTTAAAAGGGAACACCGGGGAGCTGTTTTTT
TRBV4-1	.	few	TRBJ2-1	CASSLSTGLNEQFF	TGCGCCAGCAGCCTGAGTACAGGGCTGAATGAGCAGTTCTTC
TRBV7-9	TRBD1	many	TRBJ1-2	CASSPRTGKDYGYTF	TGTGCCAGCAGCCCCCGGACAGGGAAAGACTATGGCTACACCTTC
TRBV7-8	.	many	TRBJ2-1	CASSSGGVAYNEQFF	TGTGCCAGCAGCTCAGGAGGGGTTGCCTACAATGAGCAGTTCTTC
TRBV6-1	.	many	TRBJ2-3	CASSSSGVLRDTQYF	TGTGCCAGCAGTAGCTCAGGGGTATTGAGGGATACGCAGTATTTT
TRBV19	TRBD1	.	TRBJ1-2	CASSMTGTDYGYTF	TGTGCCAGTAGTATGACTGGGACAGACTATGGCTACACCTTC
TRBV5-5	.	few	TRBJ1-4	CASSLPPETNSEKLFF	TGTGCCAGCAGCTTGCCGCCGGAAACCAATAGTGAAAAACTGTTTTTT
TRBV7-2	TRBD2	many	TRBJ2-7	CASSANGLAGGQYF	TGTGCCAGCAGCGCTAACGGACTAGCGGGGGGACAGTACTTC
TRBV29-1	.	few	TRBJ2-1	CSVPETDYNEQFF	TGCAGCGTCCCTGAGACAGACTACAATGAGCAGTTCTTC
TRBV7-9	TRBD1	many	TRBJ2-5	CASSTPGQGDKARQETQYF	TGTGCCAGCAGTACACCGGGACAGGGGGACAAAGCCAGGCAAGAGACCCAGTACTTC
TRBV29-1	.	.	TRBJ2-2	CSVVGKITGELFF	TGCAGCGTTGTCGGGAAGATCACCGGGGAGCTGTTTTTT
TRBV13	.	few	TRBJ1-1	CASSLGWGVGMNTEAFF	TGTGCCAGCAGCTTAGGTTGGGGGGTCGGCATGAACACTGAAGCTTTCTTT
TRBV7-8	.	few	TRBJ2-3	CASSQGGGHTDTQYF	TGTGCCAGCAGCCAAGGGGGGGGCCACACAGATACGCAGTATTTT
TRBV4-2	TRBD1	.	TRBJ2-7	CASSQDKGVQGRPYEQYF	TGTGCCAGCAGCCAAGATAAGGGTGTACAGGGGCGCCCCTACGAGCAGTACTTC
TRBV6-2/TRBV6-3	.	.	TRBJ2-1	CASSYALDDEQFF	TGTGCCAGCAGTTACGCCCTCGATGATGAGCAGTTCTTC
TRBV12-3/TRBV12-4	.	many	TRBJ2-5	CASSLEPGQTPQETQYF	TGTGCCAGCAGTCTAGAGCCCGGACAGACGCCTCAAGAGACCCAGTACTTC
TRBV4-1	.	many	TRBJ1-1	CASSQVLGGEGVNTEAFF	TGCGCCAGCAGCCAAGTACTTGGAGGGGAGGGGGTGAACACTGAAGCTTTCTTT
TRBV19	TRBD1	.	TRBJ1-4	CASRGQPLNEKLFF	TGTGCCAGTAGGGGACAGCCGCTAAATGAAAAACTGTTTTTT
TRBV11-2	.	.	TRBJ2-1	CASSLKYGDNEQFF	TGTGCCAGCAGCTTAAAGTACGGTGACAATGAGCAGTTCTTC
TRBV5-6	TRBD1	.	TRBJ1-2	CASSTLGQGYYGYTF	TGTGCCAGCAGCACCTTGGGACAGGGATACTATGGCTACACCTTC
TRBV11-2	TRBD1	many	TRBJ2-2	CASSLGPGGANGELFF	TGTGCCAGCAGCTTAGGCCCAGGGGGCGCGAACGGGGAGCTGTTTTTT
TRBV7-6	TRBD1	.	TRBJ2-7	CASSLGETGDHEQYF	TGTGCCAGCAGCTTAGGCGAAACAGGGGATCACGAGCAGTACTTC
TRBV12-3/TRBV12-4	.	.	TRBJ2-7	CASMWGYAYEQYF	TGTGCCAGCATGTGGGGGTATGCCTACGAGCAGTACTTC
TRBV7-6	.	many	TRBJ2-1	CASSLGQGPSQGQFF	TGTGCCAGCAGCTTAGGCCAGGGACCCTCTCAAGGGCAGTTCTTC
TRBV2	TRBD1	.	TRBJ2-7	CASGVAGGMLDEQYF	TGTGCAAGCGGTGTGGCAGGGGGCATGTTGGACGAGCAGTACTTC
TRBV6-6	.	few	TRBJ1-1	CASSFTGDAFF	TGTGCCAGCAGTTTTACGGGGGACGCTTTCTTT
TRBV7-8	.	many	TRBJ1-6	CASSLSLWESPLHF	TGTGCCAGCAGCTTATCTCTCTGGGAGTCACCCCTCCACTTT
TRBV6-6	.	many	TRBJ2-7	CASSSGGHSYEQYF	TGTGCCAGCAGTTCTGGGGGGCACTCCTACGAGCAGTACTTC
TRBV20-1	.	few	TRBJ2-1	CSAADRILSYNEQFF	TGCAGTGCGGCAGACAGAATTCTGTCCTACAATGAGCAGTTCTTC
TRBV4-1	.	many	TRBJ1-1	CASSLKNTEAFF	TGCGCCAGCAGCCTCAAGAACACTGAAGCTTTCTTT
TRBV12-3/TRBV12-4	.	many	TRBJ2-6	CASSFYSGANVLTF	TGTGCCAGCAGCTTTTACTCTGGGGCCAACGTCCTGACTTTC
TRBV7-2	.	many	TRBJ1-6	CASSSQRQQAPLHF	TGTGCCAGCAGCTCTCAACGACAGCAGGCACCCCTCCACTTT
TRBV29-1	TRBD1	.	TRBJ2-7	CSVEDPTGAGPLHEQYF	TGCAGCGTTGAAGATCCGACAGGGGCAGGCCCGCTCCACGAGCAGTACTTC
TRBV4-3	.	.	TRBJ2-3	CASSQDSIFQPTDTQYF	TGCGCCAGCAGCCAAGATTCGATCTTTCAACCCACAGATACGCAGTATTTT
TRBV5-1	TRBD2	few	TRBJ2-1	CASSLGPRGDVNEQFF	TGCGCCAGCAGCTTGGGCCCGCGGGGGGACGTTAATGAGCAGTTCTTC
TRBV7-8	.	many	TRBJ1-6	CASSPRSPYNSPLHF	TGTGCCAGCAGCCCTCGCTCCCCCTATAATTCACCCCTCCACTTT
TRBV6-5	TRBD1	few	TRBJ2-7	CASSLRTGAIEQYF	TGTGCCAGCAGTTTGCGGACAGGGGCCATCGAGCAGTACTTC
TRBV19	.	.	TRBJ1-5	CASSMETPSYQPQHF	TGTGCCAGTAGTATGGAGACACCCAGTTATCAGCCCCAGCATTTT
TRBV6-1	.	.	TRBJ2-7	CASGHPTGTIADEQYF	TGTGCCAGCGGTCATCCAACAGGGACTATCGCCGACGAGCAGTACTTC
TRBV3-1	.	.	TRBJ1-1	CASSPTGGQEAFF	TGTGCCAGCAGCCCTACAGGTGGGCAAGAAGCTTTCTTT
TRBV7-2	TRBD1	many	TRBJ2-5	CASSLYGWGQGETQYF	TGTGCCAGCAGCTTATATGGGTGGGGACAGGGTGAGACCCAGTACTTC
TRBV4-2	TRBD2	many	TRBJ2-7	CASSPAGGPTYEQYF	TGTGCCAGCAGCCCAGCGGGGGGGCCCACCTACGAGCAGTACTTC
TRBV24-1	.	few	TRBJ2-1	CATSVGPLGYNEQFF	TGTGCCACCAGTGTTGGCCCCCTGGGGTACAATGAGCAGTTCTTC
TRBV9	.	.	TRBJ1-1	CASSHARDMNTEAFF	TGTGCCAGCAGCCACGCAAGAGACATGAACACTGAAGCTTTCTTT
TRBV25-1	TRBD1	few	TRBJ2-1	CASSTRQGEQFF	TGTGCCAGCAGTACCCGACAGGGCGAGCAGTTCTTC
TRBV6-5	.	many	TRBJ1-2	CASSYSWAAYGYTF	TGTGCCAGCAGTTACTCGTGGGCGGCGTATGGCTACACCTTC
TRBV27	.	many	TRBJ1-1	CASSPDSRREAFF	TGTGCCAGCAGTCCGGACAGTAGGAGAGAAGCTTTCTTT
TRBV6-6	.	few	TRBJ2-3	CASSYLGQGQYF	TGTGCCAGCAGTTACCTCGGGCAGGGGCAGTATTTT
TRBV4-1	.	.	TRBJ2-1	CASSHDGRSSYNEQFF	TGCGCCAGCAGCCATGACGGACGGAGCTCCTACAATGAGCAGTTCTTC
TRBV5-6	TRBD1	few	TRBJ1-1	CASSGNRGQLNTEAFF	TGTGCCAGCAGCGGGAACAGGGGGCAGTTGAACACTGAAGCTTTCTTT
TRBV4-1	.	many	TRBJ1-2	CASSPSIDTNYGYTF	TGCGCCAGCAGTCCCTCTATCGACACTAACTATGGCTACACCTTC
TRBV20-1	.	.	TRBJ2-2	CSARDGPGPNTGELFF	TGCAGTGCTAGAGATGGGCCAGGGCCGAACACCGGGGAGCTGTTTTTT
TRBV10-3	.	.	TRBJ1-1	CAISEGGTEAFF	TGTGCCATCAGTGAGGGAGGGACTGAAGCTTTCTTT
TRBV7-2	.	many	TRBJ2-7	CASSLGGGAWEQYF	TGTGCCAGCAGCTTGGGTGGGGGGGCCTGGGAGCAGTACTTC
TRBV7-8	.	many	TRBJ2-1	CASSPRGRGSNDYNEQFF	TGTGCCAGCAGCCCCAGGGGGAGGGGATCGAATGACTACAATGAGCAGTTCTTC
TRBV4-1	.	many	TRBJ1-1	CASSQDRPTEAFF	TGCGCCAGCAGCCAAGATCGCCCCACTGAAGCTTTCTTT
TRBV3-1	.	many	TRBJ2-6	CASSHGRDFNVLTF	TGTGCCAGCAGCCACGGCAGAGACTTCAACGTCCTGACTTTC